Shown below are 9 T cell receptor beta chains from a single sample sequenced in a study of T cell repertoires in cytomegalovirus infection. TCRdb itself ran the reads through MiXCR, one entry per CDR3 protein. The data hold 300,000 or so distinct CDR3 sequences, with about 25% observed a single time. The sequenced sample was PBMCs. The receptors stem from a human donor in good health (CMV status not recorded). Some clones in this sample may be carry-over from other donors' samples.

This clonotype was detected a few times. This chain uses TRBV7-2 with TRBJ1-1; possibly TRBD1 for D (6 bases). The CDR3 covers 15 residues. Trimming left V 2 bases short and J 7 bases short, with 17 bases between. The germline V gene encodes CDR1 SGHTA and CDR2 FQGNSA. For the CDR3, the DNA is TGTGCCAGCAGCTTAAGGGCAGGGGTAGTCGGTGAAGCTTTCTTT. It translates to CASSLRAGVVGEAFF.

The chain recombines TRBV7-2 with TRBJ1-4, with D uncertain. Trimming took off 5 bases at V and 4 bases at J, with 11 bases between the two ends. From germline, CDR1 is SGHTA and CDR2 FQGNSA. CDR3 length: 14 residues. The CDR3 nucleotides read TGTGCCAGCAGCCGGACTGCCCTTAATGAAAAACTGTTTTTT. It specifies CASSRTALNEKLFF. The full variable domain, completed using reference TRBV7-2 and TRBJ1-4, is GAGVSQSPSNKVTEKGKDVELRCDPISGHTALYWYRQSLGQGLEFLIYFQGNSAPDKSGLPSDRFSAERTGGSVSTLTIQRTQQEDSAVYLCASSRTALNEKLFFGSGTQLSVL.

Only a few counts were recorded for this clonotype. This chain joins TRBV20-1 and TRBJ2-1; 10 bases agree with TRBD1. The germline V gene has CDR1 DFQATT and CDR2 SNEGSKA (reference sequence). The ends lost 3 bases at V and 1 base at J; junction bases unmatched: 6. This CDR3 is built from 16 residues. The CDR3 DNA reads TGCAGTGCTAGGGCGACAGGGGGCGCTTCCTACAATGAGCAGTTCTTC. Its translation: CSARATGGASYNEQFF.

A single count supports this clonotype. The gene calls are TRBV9 and TRBJ2-7, with D possibly being TRBD2 (6 bases). The CDR3 extends over 14 amino acids. Trimming took 7 bases from V and 6 from J, leaving 20 bases between them. The germline V gene has CDR1 SGDLS and CDR2 YYNGEE. The chain's CDR3 is CASQRREEVGEQYF. The CDR3 DNA reads TGTGCCAGCCAAAGGCGGGAAGAGGTAGGCGAGCAGTACTTC.

This clonotype was seen ten or more times. The V call is TRBV7-2, the J call TRBJ1-2; 10 nucleotides agree with TRBD1. J was trimmed by 3 bases and V by 5 bases; bases with no gene match: 3. The CDR3 has 14 amino acids. Germline V CDR1 and CDR2: SGHTA, FQGNSA. The DNA for the CDR3 is TGTGCCAGCAGCACCGGGACAGGGGACTATGGCTACACCTTC. This gives the protein CASSTGTGDYGYTF.

This clonotype was seen many times. The V gene is TRBV19, the J gene TRBJ1-2; no clear D gene. The V gene's germline CDR1 is LNHDA and CDR2 SQIVND (reference sequence). CDR3 length: 14 residues. V dropped 9 bases and J dropped 4 bases, with 18 bases sitting between them. CDR3 sequence (DNA): TGTGCCAGCTTAATACACGGCTCGCTCTATGGCTACACCTTC. Amino acid sequence: CASLIHGSLYGYTF. The entire variable domain, with the rest obtained from reference TRBV19 and TRBJ1-2, is as follows: DGGITQSPKYLFRKEGQNVTLSCEQNLNHDAMYWYRQDPGQGLRLIYYSQIVNDFQKGDIAEGYSVSREKKESFPLTVTSAQKNPTAFYLCASLIHGSLYGYTFGSGTRLTVV.

This clonotype was observed a few times. The rearrangement uses TRBV20-1 and TRBJ1-1; TRBD1 matches at 8 bases. The CDR3 is 13 residues long. Germline CDR1 is DFQATT and CDR2 is SNEGSKA (reference sequence). J lost 5 bases, V lost 5 bases, and 7 bases had no gene match. The CDR3 loop is CSARQGARTEAFF. The DNA for the CDR3 is TGCAGTGCTCGCCAGGGGGCGCGGACTGAAGCTTTCTTT.

This clonotype appeared a few times. This rearrangement joins TRBV7-2 to TRBJ2-5, with D unclear. CDR3 length: 13 amino acids. Germline V gene sequence: CDR1 SGHTA, CDR2 FQGNSA. V lost 2 bases to trimming and J lost 3 bases, with 7 bases between them. The CDR3 is CASSLLLEETQYF. CDR3 nucleotides: TGTGCCAGCAGCTTACTTCTGGAAGAGACCCAGTACTTC. The full variable domain, its missing parts supplied by reference TRBV7-2 and TRBJ2-5, is GAGVSQSPSNKVTEKGKDVELRCDPISGHTALYWYRQSLGQGLEFLIYFQGNSAPDKSGLPSDRFSAERTGGSVSTLTIQRTQQEDSAVYLCASSLLLEETQYFGPGTRLLVL.

This chain uses TRBV6-8 with TRBJ1-5, with D possibly matching TRBD1 (6 bases). The V gene lost 0 bases and the J gene lost 7 bases, with 10 bases spanning the gap. Looked up from germline, CDR1 is MNHGY and CDR2 is SAAAGT. CDR3 length: 14 residues. This CDR3 is CASSYSMGGQPQHF. The CDR3 DNA is TGTGCCAGCAGTTACTCGATGGGGGGCCAGCCCCAGCATTTT.